These T cell receptor beta chains were read from a single sample in a study of T cells after yellow fever vaccination. TCRdb ran MiXCR on the 5' RACE reads and lists one entry per CDR3 protein. The sample lists 90,000 to 150,000 distinct CDR3 sequences, 6.5% to 9% occurring once. The sequenced sample was CD4+ T cells sorted from PBMCs, obtained 45 days after the first yellow fever vaccination. Receptors were obtained from a man aged 18 to 35 who received the YFV17D yellow fever vaccine. Both conserved end residues are part of each CDR3. The D gene is left open where the match is weak. Not every row has a clone size; where given, it reads once, few, many or a size class.

d_call: -; clone_size: -; v_call: TRBV5-1; j_call: TRBJ2-3; cdr3_aa: CASSLRGNYPDTQYF; cdr3_nt: TGCGCCAGCAGCTTAAGAGGGAATTATCCAGATACGCAGTATTTT
d_call: -; clone_size: many; v_call: TRBV7-3; j_call: TRBJ2-1; cdr3_aa: CASSSMSGSYNEQFF; cdr3_nt: TGTGCCAGCAGCTCCATGAGTGGCTCCTACAATGAGCAGTTCTTC
d_call: TRBD2; clone_size: many; v_call: TRBV5-1; j_call: TRBJ2-3; cdr3_aa: CASSLFLFGRGGGDTQYF; cdr3_nt: TGCGCCAGCAGCTTGTTTCTCTTTGGGCGGGGGGGCGGCGATACGCAGTATTTT
d_call: -; clone_size: many; v_call: TRBV12-3/TRBV12-4; j_call: TRBJ2-3; cdr3_aa: CASRARDGYTDTQYF; cdr3_nt: TGTGCCAGCAGGGCCCGGGACGGATACACAGATACGCAGTATTTT
d_call: TRBD1; clone_size: many; v_call: TRBV5-1; j_call: TRBJ2-1; cdr3_aa: CASSLATGGGSYNEQFF; cdr3_nt: TGCGCCAGCAGCCTTGCGACAGGGGGGGGCTCCTACAATGAGCAGTTCTTC
d_call: TRBD2; clone_size: many; v_call: TRBV7-9; j_call: TRBJ2-3; cdr3_aa: CASSSNSGGWDTQYF; cdr3_nt: TGTGCCAGCAGCTCCAATTCCGGGGGGTGGGATACGCAGTATTTT
d_call: TRBD1; clone_size: many; v_call: TRBV4-2; j_call: TRBJ1-1; cdr3_aa: CASSQPGQGSEAFF; cdr3_nt: TGTGCCAGCAGCCAACCGGGACAGGGCTCTGAAGCTTTCTTT
d_call: TRBD2; clone_size: many; v_call: TRBV5-1; j_call: TRBJ2-1; cdr3_aa: CASSLAAGGGAVDEQFF; cdr3_nt: TGCGCCAGCAGCTTGGCGGCGGGCGGGGGGGCCGTCGATGAGCAGTTCTTC
d_call: TRBD2; clone_size: many; v_call: TRBV20-1; j_call: TRBJ2-1; cdr3_aa: CSAREGGDEQFF; cdr3_nt: TGCAGTGCTAGAGAGGGGGGGGATGAGCAGTTCTTC
d_call: TRBD1; clone_size: many; v_call: TRBV15; j_call: TRBJ2-5; cdr3_aa: CATKDRAMGETQYF; cdr3_nt: TGTGCCACCAAAGACAGGGCAATGGGAGAGACCCAGTACTTC
d_call: -; clone_size: many; v_call: TRBV7-2; j_call: TRBJ2-3; cdr3_aa: CASSLWGGTDTQYF; cdr3_nt: TGTGCCAGCAGCTTATGGGGAGGCACAGATACGCAGTATTTT
d_call: -; clone_size: few; v_call: TRBV5-4; j_call: TRBJ2-5; cdr3_aa: CASSLEYPEETQYF; cdr3_nt: TGTGCCAGCAGCCTCGAGTACCCGGAAGAGACCCAGTACTTC
d_call: TRBD1; clone_size: few; v_call: TRBV5-1; j_call: TRBJ2-3; cdr3_aa: CASNLGQGRADTQYF; cdr3_nt: TGCGCCAGCAACTTGGGACAGGGTAGGGCAGATACGCAGTATTTT
d_call: -; clone_size: many; v_call: TRBV14; j_call: TRBJ1-1; cdr3_aa: CASSQDPASTEAFF; cdr3_nt: TGTGCCAGCAGCCAAGATCCGGCGTCCACTGAAGCTTTCTTT
d_call: -; clone_size: few; v_call: TRBV7-3; j_call: TRBJ2-6; cdr3_aa: CASSPQSRAIEANVLTF; cdr3_nt: TGTGCCAGCAGCCCTCAATCCAGGGCGATTGAGGCCAACGTCCTGACTTTC
d_call: TRBD1; clone_size: many; v_call: TRBV5-1; j_call: TRBJ2-7; cdr3_aa: CASSHGQGWDEQYF; cdr3_nt: TGCGCCAGCAGCCACGGACAGGGATGGGACGAGCAGTACTTC
d_call: -; clone_size: many; v_call: TRBV20-1; j_call: TRBJ2-1; cdr3_aa: CSASIGVSYNEQFF; cdr3_nt: TGCAGTGCTAGTATAGGGGTATCCTACAATGAGCAGTTCTTC
d_call: TRBD1; clone_size: many; v_call: TRBV28; j_call: TRBJ2-7; cdr3_aa: CASRTRQGPYEQYF; cdr3_nt: TGTGCCAGCAGAACACGACAGGGTCCCTACGAGCAGTACTTC
d_call: -; clone_size: many; v_call: TRBV9; j_call: TRBJ1-2; cdr3_aa: CASSVRVHGYTF; cdr3_nt: TGTGCCAGCAGCGTTAGAGTACATGGCTACACCTTC
d_call: TRBD2; clone_size: many; v_call: TRBV4-1; j_call: TRBJ2-1; cdr3_aa: CASRTGGSYNEQFF; cdr3_nt: TGCGCCAGCAGGACGGGGGGTTCCTACAATGAGCAGTTCTTC
d_call: -; clone_size: many; v_call: TRBV4-2; j_call: TRBJ2-5; cdr3_aa: CASSREGGQETQYF; cdr3_nt: TGTGCCAGCAGCCGCGAGGGGGGCCAAGAGACCCAGTACTTC
d_call: -; clone_size: -; v_call: TRBV7-2; j_call: TRBJ1-1; cdr3_aa: CASSRNLGNSAFF; cdr3_nt: TGTGCCAGCAGCCGAAATCTGGGGAATTCAGCTTTCTTT
d_call: -; clone_size: many; v_call: TRBV10-3; j_call: TRBJ2-7; cdr3_aa: CATHGQGSYEQYF; cdr3_nt: TGTGCCACCCATGGGCAGGGGTCCTACGAGCAGTACTTC
d_call: -; clone_size: many; v_call: TRBV5-1; j_call: TRBJ2-3; cdr3_aa: CAKWGGATDTQYF; cdr3_nt: TGCGCCAAGTGGGGGGGGGCCACAGATACGCAGTATTTT
d_call: -; clone_size: many; v_call: TRBV7-2; j_call: TRBJ2-3; cdr3_aa: CASSSRLEETDTQYF; cdr3_nt: TGTGCCAGCAGCTCCCGACTAGAAGAGACAGATACGCAGTATTTT
d_call: -; clone_size: few; v_call: TRBV3-2; j_call: TRBJ1-3; cdr3_aa: CASSRTGSSGNTIYF; cdr3_nt: TGTGCCAGCAGCCGTACAGGTAGCTCTGGAAACACCATATATTTT
d_call: TRBD1; clone_size: -; v_call: TRBV6-1; j_call: TRBJ2-7; cdr3_aa: CASSRDRQGFGQYF; cdr3_nt: TGTGCCAGCAGTCGCGACAGACAGGGTTTTGGGCAGTACTTC
d_call: -; clone_size: -; v_call: TRBV6-5; j_call: TRBJ1-1; cdr3_aa: CASRNGNTEAFF; cdr3_nt: TGTGCCAGCAGGAACGGGAACACTGAAGCTTTCTTT
d_call: -; clone_size: few; v_call: TRBV7-2; j_call: TRBJ1-2; cdr3_aa: CASSLLYGPNYGYTF; cdr3_nt: TGTGCCAGCAGCTTATTGTATGGTCCTAACTATGGCTACACCTTC
d_call: -; clone_size: few; v_call: TRBV5-6; j_call: TRBJ1-2; cdr3_aa: CASSVQGIEGGYTF; cdr3_nt: TGTGCCAGCAGCGTACAGGGCATAGAAGGTGGCTACACCTTC
d_call: TRBD1; clone_size: many; v_call: TRBV6-1; j_call: TRBJ2-6; cdr3_aa: CASKQQGYSGANVLTF; cdr3_nt: TGTGCCAGCAAACAACAGGGGTACTCTGGGGCCAACGTCCTGACTTTC
d_call: TRBD1; clone_size: many; v_call: TRBV20-1; j_call: TRBJ1-6; cdr3_aa: CSARPAGRGQSSPLHF; cdr3_nt: TGCAGTGCCAGGCCAGCGGGTAGGGGGCAGAGTTCACCCCTCCACTTT
d_call: -; clone_size: many; v_call: TRBV5-6; j_call: TRBJ2-5; cdr3_aa: CASSLFATAAGTQYF; cdr3_nt: TGTGCCAGCAGCTTGTTCGCGACAGCCGCAGGGACCCAGTACTTC
d_call: -; clone_size: many; v_call: TRBV5-1; j_call: TRBJ2-3; cdr3_aa: CASRTRGATTDTQYF; cdr3_nt: TGCGCCAGCAGGACCCGGGGGGCGACAACAGATACGCAGTATTTT
d_call: TRBD2; clone_size: many; v_call: TRBV7-2; j_call: TRBJ2-4; cdr3_aa: CASSFGGTSGDKNIQYF; cdr3_nt: TGTGCCAGCAGCTTTGGGGGGACTAGCGGGGACAAAAACATTCAGTACTTC
d_call: TRBD2; clone_size: many; v_call: TRBV6-5; j_call: TRBJ2-1; cdr3_aa: CASSSTSGGTPYNEQFF; cdr3_nt: TGTGCCAGCAGTTCTACTAGCGGGGGGACTCCCTACAATGAGCAGTTCTTC
d_call: TRBD1; clone_size: many; v_call: TRBV6-6; j_call: TRBJ2-4; cdr3_aa: CASKKTGGDIQYF; cdr3_nt: TGTGCCAGCAAGAAGACAGGGGGCGACATTCAGTACTTC
d_call: TRBD1; clone_size: many; v_call: TRBV5-1; j_call: TRBJ2-3; cdr3_aa: CASSSGQGVGDTQYF; cdr3_nt: TGCGCCAGCAGCTCGGGACAGGGTGTAGGAGATACGCAGTATTTT
d_call: -; clone_size: many; v_call: TRBV4-3; j_call: TRBJ2-7; cdr3_aa: CASSQDTQTYEQYF; cdr3_nt: TGCGCCAGCAGCCAAGATACTCAGACCTACGAGCAGTACTTC
d_call: -; clone_size: many; v_call: TRBV4-2; j_call: TRBJ2-1; cdr3_aa: CASSQPGTYNEQFF; cdr3_nt: TGTGCCAGCAGCCAACCGGGGACCTACAATGAGCAGTTCTTC
d_call: TRBD1; clone_size: many; v_call: TRBV7-9; j_call: TRBJ1-6; cdr3_aa: CASSLRDRVSPLHF; cdr3_nt: TGTGCCAGCAGCCTCCGGGACAGGGTATCACCCCTCCACTTT
d_call: -; clone_size: many; v_call: TRBV5-1; j_call: TRBJ1-1; cdr3_aa: CASSVGRMNTEAFF; cdr3_nt: TGCGCCAGCAGCGTGGGACGAATGAACACTGAAGCTTTCTTT
d_call: -; clone_size: many; v_call: TRBV5-1; j_call: TRBJ1-1; cdr3_aa: CASSLAGVGNTEAFF; cdr3_nt: TGCGCCAGCAGCTTGGCCGGCGTCGGGAACACTGAAGCTTTCTTT
d_call: TRBD2; clone_size: -; v_call: TRBV5-5; j_call: TRBJ2-7; cdr3_aa: CASSSGLAGSYEQYF; cdr3_nt: TGTGCCAGCAGCTCCGGACTAGCGGGATCCTACGAGCAGTACTTC